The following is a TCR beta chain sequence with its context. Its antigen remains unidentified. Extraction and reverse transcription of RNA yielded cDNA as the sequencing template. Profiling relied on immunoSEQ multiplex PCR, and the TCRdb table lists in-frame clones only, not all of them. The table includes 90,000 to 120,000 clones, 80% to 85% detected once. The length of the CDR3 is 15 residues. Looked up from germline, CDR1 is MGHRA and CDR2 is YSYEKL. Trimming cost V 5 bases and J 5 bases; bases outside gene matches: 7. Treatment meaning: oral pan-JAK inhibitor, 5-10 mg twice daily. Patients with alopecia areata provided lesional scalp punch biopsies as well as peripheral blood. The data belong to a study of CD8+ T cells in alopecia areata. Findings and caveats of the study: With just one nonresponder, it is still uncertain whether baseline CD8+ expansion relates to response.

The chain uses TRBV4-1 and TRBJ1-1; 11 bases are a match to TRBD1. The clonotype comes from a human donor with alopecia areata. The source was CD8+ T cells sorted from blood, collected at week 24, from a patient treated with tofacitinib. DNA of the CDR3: TGCGCCAGCAGCACCCGGACAGGGGGCTTGACTGAAGCTTTCTTT. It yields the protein CASSTRTGGLTEAFF.